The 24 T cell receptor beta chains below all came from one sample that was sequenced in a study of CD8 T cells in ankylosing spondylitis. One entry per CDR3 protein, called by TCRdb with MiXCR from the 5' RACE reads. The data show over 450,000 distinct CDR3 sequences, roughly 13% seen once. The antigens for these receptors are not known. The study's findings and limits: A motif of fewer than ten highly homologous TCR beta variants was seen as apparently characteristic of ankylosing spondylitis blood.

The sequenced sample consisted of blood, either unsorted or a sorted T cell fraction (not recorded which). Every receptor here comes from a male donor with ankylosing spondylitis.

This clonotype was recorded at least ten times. The CDR3 loop is CASSLDTPKTDTQYF. DNA for the CDR3: TGCGCCAGCAGCTTGGACACCCCGAAGACAGATACGCAGTATTTT. This chain joins TRBV5-1 and TRBJ2-3; D is ambiguous. This CDR3 has 15 residues. Germline-derived CDR1 and CDR2 are SGHRS and YFSETQ. V lost 0 bases to trimming and J lost 3 bases, with 11 bases between them.

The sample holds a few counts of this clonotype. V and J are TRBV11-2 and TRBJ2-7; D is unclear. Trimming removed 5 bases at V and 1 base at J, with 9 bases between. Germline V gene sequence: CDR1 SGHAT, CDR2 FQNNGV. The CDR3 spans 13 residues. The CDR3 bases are TGTGCCAGCAGCCCCCGCCGGTCCTACGAGCAGTACTTC. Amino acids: CASSPRRSYEQYF.

CDR3 sequence: CASSSEGHGTDTQYF. In DNA, the CDR3 is TGTGCCAGCAGCTCGGAGGGGCACGGCACAGATACGCAGTATTTT. The genes are TRBV5-6 and TRBJ2-3, with D maybe TRBD2 (6 bases). V shed 3 bases and J shed 1 base, with 12 bases lying between them. The CDR3 has 15 amino acids. Germline loops: CDR1 SGHDT, CDR2 YYEEEE.

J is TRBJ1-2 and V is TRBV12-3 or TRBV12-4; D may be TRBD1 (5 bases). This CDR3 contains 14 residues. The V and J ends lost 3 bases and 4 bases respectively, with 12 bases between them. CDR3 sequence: CASSFGAGGYGYTF. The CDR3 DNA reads TGTGCCAGCAGTTTCGGGGCGGGGGGCTATGGCTACACCTTC.

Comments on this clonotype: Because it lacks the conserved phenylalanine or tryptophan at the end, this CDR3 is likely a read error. The CDR3 DNA sequence: TGTGCCAGCAGCTTAGGAGGGACCCAGTACTCC. This sequence encodes CASSLGGTQYS. V gene TRBV7-8 combines with J gene TRBJ2-5; no reliable D call. V lost 1 base to trimming and J lost 7 bases, with 4 bases between them. The CDR3 sequence is 11 residues long. CDR1 SGHVS and CDR2 FQNEAQ come from the germline V gene.

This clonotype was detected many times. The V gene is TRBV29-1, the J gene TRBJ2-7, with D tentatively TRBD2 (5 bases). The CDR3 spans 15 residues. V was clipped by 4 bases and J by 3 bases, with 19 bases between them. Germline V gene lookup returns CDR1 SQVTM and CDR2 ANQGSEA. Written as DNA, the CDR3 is TGCAGCGTTGTAAAACTGAGCGGTACCTACTACGAGCAGTACTTC. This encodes CSVVKLSGTYYEQYF.

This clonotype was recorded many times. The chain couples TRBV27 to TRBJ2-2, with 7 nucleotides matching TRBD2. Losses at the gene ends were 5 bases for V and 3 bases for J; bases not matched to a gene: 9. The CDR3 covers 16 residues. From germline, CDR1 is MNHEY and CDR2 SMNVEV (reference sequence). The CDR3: CASSLSSGGYTGELFF. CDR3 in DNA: TGTGCCAGCAGTCTCTCTAGCGGAGGCTACACCGGGGAGCTGTTTTTT.

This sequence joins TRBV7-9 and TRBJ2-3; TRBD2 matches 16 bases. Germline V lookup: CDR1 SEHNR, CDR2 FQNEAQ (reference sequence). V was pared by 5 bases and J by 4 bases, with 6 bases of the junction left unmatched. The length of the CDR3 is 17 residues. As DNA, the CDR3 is TGTGCCAGCAGCCCGGGACTAGCGGGAGGGCCCGCAGATACGCAGTATTTT. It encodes CASSPGLAGGPADTQYF.

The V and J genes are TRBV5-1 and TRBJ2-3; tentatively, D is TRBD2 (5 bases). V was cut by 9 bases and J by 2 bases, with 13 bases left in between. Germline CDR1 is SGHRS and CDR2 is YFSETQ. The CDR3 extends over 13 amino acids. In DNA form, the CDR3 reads TGCGCCACCCAAGCGGACCCCACAGATACGCAGTATTTT. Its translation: CATQADPTDTQYF.

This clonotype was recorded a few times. This CDR3 is CASSQDLWHEQYV. In nucleotides, the CDR3 is TGTGCCAGCAGCCAAGATCTGTGGCACGAGCAGTACGTC. The V call is TRBV3-1, the J call TRBJ2-7; D is unclear. V was pared by 0 bases and J by 5 bases, with 8 bases between. The germline V gene has CDR1 LGHDT and CDR2 YNNKEL (reference sequence). This CDR3 spans 13 amino acids.

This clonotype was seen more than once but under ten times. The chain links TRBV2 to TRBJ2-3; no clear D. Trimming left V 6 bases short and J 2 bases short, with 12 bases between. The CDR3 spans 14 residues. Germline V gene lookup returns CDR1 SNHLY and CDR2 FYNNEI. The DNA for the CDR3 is TGTGCCAGCAGCGCGCAGGATTACACAGATACGCAGTATTTT. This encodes CASSAQDYTDTQYF.

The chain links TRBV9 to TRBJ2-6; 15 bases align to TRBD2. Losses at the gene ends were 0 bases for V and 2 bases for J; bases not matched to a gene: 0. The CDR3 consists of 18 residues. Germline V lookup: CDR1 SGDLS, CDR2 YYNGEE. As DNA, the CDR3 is TGTGCCAGCAGCGTAGGGACTAGCGGGAGGGCTGGGGCCAACGTCCTGACTTTC. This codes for CASSVGTSGRAGANVLTF.

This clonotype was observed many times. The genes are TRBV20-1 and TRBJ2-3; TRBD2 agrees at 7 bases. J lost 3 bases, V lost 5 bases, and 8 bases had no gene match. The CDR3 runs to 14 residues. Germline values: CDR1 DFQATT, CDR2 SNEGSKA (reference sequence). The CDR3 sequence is CSAPKRDGTDTQYF. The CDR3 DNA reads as TGCAGTGCTCCCAAGCGGGATGGGACAGATACGCAGTATTTT.

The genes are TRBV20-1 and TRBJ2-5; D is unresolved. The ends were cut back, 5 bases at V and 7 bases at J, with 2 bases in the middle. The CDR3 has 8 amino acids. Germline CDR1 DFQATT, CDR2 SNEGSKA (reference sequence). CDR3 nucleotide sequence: TGCAGTGCTGGGACCCAGTACTTC. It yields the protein CSAGTQYF.

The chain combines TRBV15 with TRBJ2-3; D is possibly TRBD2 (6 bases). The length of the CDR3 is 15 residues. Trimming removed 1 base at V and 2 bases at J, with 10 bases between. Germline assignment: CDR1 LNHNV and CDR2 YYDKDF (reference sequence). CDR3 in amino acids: CATSRVGTFTDTQYF. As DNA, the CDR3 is TGTGCCACCAGCAGAGTAGGGACTTTCACAGATACGCAGTATTTT.

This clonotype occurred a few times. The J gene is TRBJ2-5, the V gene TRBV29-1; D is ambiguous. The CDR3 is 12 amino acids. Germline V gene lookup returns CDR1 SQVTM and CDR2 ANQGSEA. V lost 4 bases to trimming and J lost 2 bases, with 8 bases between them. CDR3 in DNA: TGCAGCGTTGTACAGACACAAGAGACCCAGTACTTC. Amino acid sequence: CSVVQTQETQYF.

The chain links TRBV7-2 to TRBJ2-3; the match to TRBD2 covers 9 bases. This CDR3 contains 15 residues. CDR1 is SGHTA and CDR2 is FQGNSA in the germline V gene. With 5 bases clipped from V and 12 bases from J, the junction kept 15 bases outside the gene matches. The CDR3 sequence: CASSLKSREGPSQYF. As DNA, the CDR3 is TGTGCCAGCAGCCTAAAGTCGCGGGAGGGTCCCTCTCAGTATTTT.

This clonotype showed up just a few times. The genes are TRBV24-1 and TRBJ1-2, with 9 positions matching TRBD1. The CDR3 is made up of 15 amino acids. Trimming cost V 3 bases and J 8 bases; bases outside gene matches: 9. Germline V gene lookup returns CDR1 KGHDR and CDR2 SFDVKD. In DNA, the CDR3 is TGTGCCACCAGTGATAAATCCGGGACAGGGTTCGGCTACACCTTC. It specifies CATSDKSGTGFGYTF.

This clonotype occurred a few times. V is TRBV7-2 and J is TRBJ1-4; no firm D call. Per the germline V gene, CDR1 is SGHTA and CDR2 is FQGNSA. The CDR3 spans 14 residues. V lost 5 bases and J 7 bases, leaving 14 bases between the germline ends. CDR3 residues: CASSPSGVGEKLFF. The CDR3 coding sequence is TGTGCCAGCAGCCCGTCCGGGGTCGGTGAAAAACTGTTTTTT.

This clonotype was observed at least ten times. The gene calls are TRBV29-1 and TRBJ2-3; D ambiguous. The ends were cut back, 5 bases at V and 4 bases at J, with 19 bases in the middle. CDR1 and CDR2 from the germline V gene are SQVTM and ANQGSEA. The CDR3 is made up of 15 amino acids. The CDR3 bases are TGCAGCGTTTTGGGCCTAGGCTCTTGGGCAGATACGCAGTATTTT. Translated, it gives CSVLGLGSWADTQYF.

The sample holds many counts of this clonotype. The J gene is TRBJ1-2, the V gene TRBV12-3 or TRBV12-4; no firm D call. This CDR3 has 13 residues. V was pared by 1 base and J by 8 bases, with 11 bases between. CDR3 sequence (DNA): TGTGCCAGCAGTTTAGGAATGTCTAGCGGCTACACCTTC. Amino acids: CASSLGMSSGYTF.

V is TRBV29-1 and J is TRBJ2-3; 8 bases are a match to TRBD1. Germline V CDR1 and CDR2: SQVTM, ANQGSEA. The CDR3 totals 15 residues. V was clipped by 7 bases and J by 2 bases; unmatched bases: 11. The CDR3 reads CSAEGQGVFTDTQYF. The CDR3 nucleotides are TGCAGCGCCGAAGGACAGGGAGTTTTCACAGATACGCAGTATTTT.

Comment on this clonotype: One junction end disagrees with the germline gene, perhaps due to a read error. CDR3 nucleotide sequence: TGCGCCAGCAGCCAAGAGCCTGGGACAGCTAAGATCTTC. This codes for CASSQEPGTAKIF. This chain joins TRBV4-1 and TRBJ2-1; 7 nucleotides match TRBD1. This CDR3 has 13 residues. Germline V gives CDR1 MGHRA, CDR2 YSYEKL.

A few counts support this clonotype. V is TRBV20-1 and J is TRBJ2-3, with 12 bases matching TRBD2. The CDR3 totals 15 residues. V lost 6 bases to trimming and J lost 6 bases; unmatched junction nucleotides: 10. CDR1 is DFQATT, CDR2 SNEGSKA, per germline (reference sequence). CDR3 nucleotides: TGCAGTGCCCCCGGGACTAGCGGGTCCTCGGATACGCAGTATTTT. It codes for CSAPGTSGSSDTQYF.